Listed below are T cell receptor beta chains from one sample, sequenced in a study of blood T cell repertoires in COVID-19. Profiled with immunoSEQ multiplex PCR; TCRdb holds only in-frame clones, not every one. There are a few hundred thousand clones in the sample; 84% occur only once, and around 14% lies in the top ten. Sequenced: peripheral blood. The receptors were gathered from a human donor in a cohort sampled during active COVID-19. Each CDR3 is given with its conserved first and last residue. A D gene is named only where the DNA matches it firmly. Where a row states a size, it is once, few, many or the class of an expanded clone; other rows omit it.

v_call,clone_size,j_call,d_call,cdr3_aa,cdr3_nt
TRBV5-1,few,TRBJ1-1,.,CASSKGSGDMNTEAFF,TGCGCCAGCTCGAAGGGGTCAGGGGATATGAACACTGAAGCTTTCTTT
TRBV6-6,.,TRBJ2-5,TRBD2,CASSPGTSGRALETQYF,TGTGCCAGCAGTCCCGGGACTAGCGGGAGGGCCCTAGAGACCCAGTACTTC
TRBV28,.,TRBJ2-7,TRBD2,CASSPSGLAGRSYEQYF,TGTGCCAGCAGTCCCTCTGGACTAGCGGGAAGGTCCTACGAGCAGTACTTC
TRBV7-9,.,TRBJ2-1,TRBD2,CASTDLAGEGDEQFF,TGTGCCAGCACCGATCTAGCGGGAGAAGGGGATGAGCAGTTCTTC
TRBV19,.,TRBJ2-3,TRBD2,CASTPTSGSTDTQYF,TGTGCCAGTACCCCTACTAGCGGGAGCACAGATACGCAGTATTTT
TRBV28,.,TRBJ1-5,.,CASSLTGPNQPQHF,TGTGCCAGCAGTTTAACAGGGCCGAATCAGCCCCAGCATTTT
TRBV6-5,.,TRBJ2-3,.,CASRGGPRGTDTQYF,TGTGCCAGCAGGGGCGGACCTAGGGGTACAGATACGCAGTATTTT
TRBV28,.,TRBJ1-1,TRBD1,CASSVTGNYIMNTEAFF,TGTGCCAGCAGTGTGACAGGGAATTATATTATGAACACTGAAGCTTTCTTT
TRBV15,.,TRBJ1-3,.,CATSRDIPGGASGNTIYF,TGTGCCACCAGCAGAGATATCCCGGGGGGCGCGTCTGGAAACACCATATATTTT
TRBV6-2/TRBV6-3,.,TRBJ2-1,TRBD2,CASSYSPGGSYNEQFF,TGTGCCAGCAGTTACTCCCCGGGAGGGTCCTACAATGAGCAGTTCTTC
TRBV18,.,TRBJ2-2,.,CASSWGPGVNTGELFF,TGTGCCAGCTCATGGGGTCCGGGGGTGAACACCGGGGAGCTGTTTTTT
TRBV30,.,TRBJ1-6,TRBD1,CAWSGTGASPLHF,TGTGCCTGGTCCGGGACAGGGGCATCACCCCTCCACTTT